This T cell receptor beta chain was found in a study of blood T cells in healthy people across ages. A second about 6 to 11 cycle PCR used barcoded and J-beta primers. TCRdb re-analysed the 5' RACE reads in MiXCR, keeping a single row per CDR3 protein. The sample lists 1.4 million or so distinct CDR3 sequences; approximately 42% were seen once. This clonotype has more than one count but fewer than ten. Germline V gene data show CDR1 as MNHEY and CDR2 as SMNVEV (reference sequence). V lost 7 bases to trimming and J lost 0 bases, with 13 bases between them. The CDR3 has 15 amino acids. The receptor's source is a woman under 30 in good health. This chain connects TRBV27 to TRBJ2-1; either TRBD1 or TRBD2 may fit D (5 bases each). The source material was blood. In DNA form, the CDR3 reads TGTGCCAGCATTCCGGGGACCAGCTCCTACAATGAGCAGTTCTTC. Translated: CASIPGTSSYNEQFF.